This entry is about one T cell receptor beta chain. One end of the junction is discordant with germline, which a read error may explain. The record originates from a study of blood T cell repertoires in COVID-19. For the study at large: There were acute and convalescent COVID-19 samples, and they came from the United States, Italy and Spain. PBMCs, B-cell-depleted T cells, or T cells provided the cDNA or gDNA that made up the material.

Per the study methods: By means of reference gene primer amplification, nucleated cell counts were estimated. The repertoire was sequenced with immunoSEQ multiplex PCR; TCRdb's copy has only in-frame clones and lacks some. The DNA was the basis for D and trimming; V, J and clone size are from that table. Of 110,000 to 150,000 clones listed, around nine tenths were seen once; the top ten hold roughly 4%. The CDR3 has 14 residues. CDR1 and CDR2 (germline): SNHLY, FYNNEI. The V gene is TRBV2, the J gene TRBJ1-5; unclear D gene. The clonotype was recovered from a woman between 40 and 55 years old with acute or convalescent COVID-19. Sample: peripheral blood. Here the CDR3 DNA reads TGTGCCAGCAGTAAAGCCAGTGCCAATCAGCCCCAGCATTTT. Protein product: CASSKASANQPQHF.